The rows below give T cell receptor beta chains drawn from one sample of a study of a mutant IDH1 vaccine in newly diagnosed glioma. Sequencing was performed with immunoSEQ multiplex PCR; in TCRdb, only in-frame clones are kept and a portion is missing. This repertoire shows around 87,000 clones, roughly 85% found once; its top ten account for roughly 7.1%. The sample was PBMCs, taken from a glioma patient treated with radiotherapy, temozolomide or both. Source of these receptors: a woman between 45 and 60 years old with glioma. The CDR3 runs from the conserved cysteine through the conserved F or W. D genes are given only for firm matches. A row's size may be missing; if present it is once, few, many or a size class.

clone_size	d_call	j_call	v_call	cdr3_nt	cdr3_aa
NA	NA	TRBJ1-4	TRBV18	TGTGCCAGCTCAGCCGGGACGTTGAATGAAAAACTGTTTTTT	CASSAGTLNEKLFF
NA	NA	TRBJ1-6	TRBV5-1	TGCGCCAGCAGCTTGGACAGCTCCTATAATTCACCCCTCCACTTT	CASSLDSSYNSPLHF
few	TRBD2	TRBJ2-7	TRBV5-1	TGCGCCAGCAGCATACTAGCGGACGCCACCTACGAGCAGTACTTC	CASSILADATYEQYF
NA	NA	TRBJ1-1	TRBV6-5	TGTGCCAGCAGTTACTCTGACCTTATGAACACTGAAGCTTTCTTT	CASSYSDLMNTEAFF
NA	NA	TRBJ2-7	TRBV13	TGTGCCAGCAGCTCCTATTCCCGGACAGCCCACGGGGAGCAGTACTTC	CASSSYSRTAHGEQYF
NA	TRBD1	TRBJ1-3	TRBV6-6	TGTGCCAGCAGCTCGGGACAGGGGAAAGGAAACACCATATATTTT	CASSSGQGKGNTIYF
NA	TRBD2	TRBJ2-2	TRBV2	TGTGCCAGCACCCTAGGACTAGCGGGGGTTGGGGAGCTGTTTTTT	CASTLGLAGVGELFF
NA	TRBD1	TRBJ2-7	TRBV9	TGTGCCAGCAGCCCCCGGGACAGGGACTACGAGCAGTACTTC	CASSPRDRDYEQYF
NA	TRBD1	TRBJ2-7	TRBV27	TGTGCCAGCAGTTTAGCGGCAGGGGGTGAGCAGTACTTC	CASSLAAGGEQYF
NA	NA	TRBJ2-7	TRBV28	TGTGCCAGCCAAACCCCACAAGCCTACGAGCAGTACTTC	CASQTPQAYEQYF
NA	TRBD2	TRBJ2-1	TRBV9	TGTGCCAGCAGCGTAGGTACGGGGCGGGGGGACCCATCCTACAATGAGCAGTTCTTC	CASSVGTGRGDPSYNEQFF